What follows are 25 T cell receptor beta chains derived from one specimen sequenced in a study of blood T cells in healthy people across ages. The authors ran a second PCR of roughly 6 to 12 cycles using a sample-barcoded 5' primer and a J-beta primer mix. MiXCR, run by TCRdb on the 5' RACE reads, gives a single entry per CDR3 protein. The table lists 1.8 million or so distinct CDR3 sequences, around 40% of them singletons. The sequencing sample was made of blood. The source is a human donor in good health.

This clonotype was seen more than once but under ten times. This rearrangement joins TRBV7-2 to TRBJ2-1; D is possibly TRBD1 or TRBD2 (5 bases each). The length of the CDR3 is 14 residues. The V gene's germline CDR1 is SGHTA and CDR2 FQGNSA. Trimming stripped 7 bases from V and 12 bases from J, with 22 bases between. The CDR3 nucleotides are TGTGCCAGCACCTGGGGGATGACTAATGAGTGGCAGTTCTTC. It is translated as CASTWGMTNEWQFF.

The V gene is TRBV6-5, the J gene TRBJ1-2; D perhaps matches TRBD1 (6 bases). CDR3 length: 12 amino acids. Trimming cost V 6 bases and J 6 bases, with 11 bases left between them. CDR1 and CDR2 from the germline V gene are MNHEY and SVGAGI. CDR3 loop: CASSPRGNGYTF. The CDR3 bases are TGTGCCAGCAGCCCCAGGGGTAATGGCTACACCTTC.

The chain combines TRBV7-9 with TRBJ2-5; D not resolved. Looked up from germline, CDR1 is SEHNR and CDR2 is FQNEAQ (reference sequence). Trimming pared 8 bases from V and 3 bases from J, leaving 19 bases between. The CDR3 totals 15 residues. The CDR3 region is CASERYAGREETQYF. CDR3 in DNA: TGTGCCAGCGAAAGATATGCAGGTCGGGAAGAGACCCAGTACTTC.

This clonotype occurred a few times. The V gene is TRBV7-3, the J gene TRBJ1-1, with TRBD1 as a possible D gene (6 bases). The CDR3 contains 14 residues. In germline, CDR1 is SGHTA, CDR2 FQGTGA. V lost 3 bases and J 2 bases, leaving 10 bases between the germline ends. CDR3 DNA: TGTGCCAGCAGCTTGGACAGTATCAACACTGAAGCTTTCTTT. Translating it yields CASSLDSINTEAFF.

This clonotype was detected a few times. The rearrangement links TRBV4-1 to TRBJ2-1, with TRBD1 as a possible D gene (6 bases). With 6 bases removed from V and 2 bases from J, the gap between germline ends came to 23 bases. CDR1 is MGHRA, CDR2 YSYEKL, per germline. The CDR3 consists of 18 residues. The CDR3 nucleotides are TGCGCCAGCAGGTACACGGACAGACGAATACTTGCCTACAATGAGCAGTTCTTC. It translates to CASRYTDRRILAYNEQFF.

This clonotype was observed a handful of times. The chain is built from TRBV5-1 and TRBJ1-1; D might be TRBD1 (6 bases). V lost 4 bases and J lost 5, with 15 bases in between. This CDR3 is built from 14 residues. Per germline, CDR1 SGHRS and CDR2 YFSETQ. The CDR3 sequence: CASSTDRITTEAFF. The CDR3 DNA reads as TGCGCCAGCAGCACGGACAGAATTACTACTGAAGCTTTCTTT. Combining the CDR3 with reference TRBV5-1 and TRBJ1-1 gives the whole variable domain KAGVTQTPRYLIKTRGQQVTLSCSPISGHRSVSWYQQTPGQGLQFLFEYFSETQRNKGNFPGRFSGRQFSNSRSEMNVSTLELGDSALYLCASSTDRITTEAFFGQGTRLTVV.

This CDR3 is CAWSVLRGSYGYTF. In nucleotides, the CDR3 is TGTGCCTGGAGTGTTTTGAGGGGATCCTATGGCTACACCTTC. The gene calls are TRBV30 and TRBJ1-2, with a tentative D call TRBD1 (5 bases). The CDR3 runs to 14 residues. The ends were cut back, 0 bases at V and 4 bases at J, with 12 bases in the middle. The germline V gene has CDR1 GTSNPN and CDR2 SVGIG (reference sequence).

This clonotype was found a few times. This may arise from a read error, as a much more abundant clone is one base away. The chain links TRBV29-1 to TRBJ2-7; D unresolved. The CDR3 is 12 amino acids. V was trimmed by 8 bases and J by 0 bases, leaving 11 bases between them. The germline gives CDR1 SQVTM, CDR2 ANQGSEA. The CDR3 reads CSTGSYSYEQYF. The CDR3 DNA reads TGCAGCACCGGGTCCTACTCCTACGAGCAGTACTTC.

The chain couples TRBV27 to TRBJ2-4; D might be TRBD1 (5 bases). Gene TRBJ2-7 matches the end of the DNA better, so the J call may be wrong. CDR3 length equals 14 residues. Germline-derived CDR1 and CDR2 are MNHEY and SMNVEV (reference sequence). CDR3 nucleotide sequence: TGTGCCAGCAGTTTATATCAGGGAACCTACGAGCAGTACTTC. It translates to CASSLYQGTYEQYF.

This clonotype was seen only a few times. This chain's CDR3 is CASSLDRIVATNEKLFF. In DNA, the CDR3 is TGTGCCAGCAGCCTAGACAGGATCGTTGCAACTAATGAAAAACTGTTTTTT. This chain uses TRBV7-2 with TRBJ1-4; a weak D match, TRBD1 (6 bases). The CDR3 extends over 17 amino acids. The V end was cut by 5 bases, the J end by 0 bases, with 16 bases between. Germline-derived CDR1 and CDR2 are SGHTA and FQGNSA.

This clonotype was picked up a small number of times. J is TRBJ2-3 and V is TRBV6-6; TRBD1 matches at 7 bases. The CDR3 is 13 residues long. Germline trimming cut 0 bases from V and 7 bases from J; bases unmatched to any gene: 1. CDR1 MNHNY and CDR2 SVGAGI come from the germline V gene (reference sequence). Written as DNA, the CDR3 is TGTGCCAGCAGTTACTCGACAGGGAATACGCAGTATTTT. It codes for CASSYSTGNTQYF.

The CDR3 DNA reads as TGTGCCACCAGTGATTTGGGAGCGGGGGCTTACAATGAGCAGTTCTTC. This encodes CATSDLGAGAYNEQFF. The J gene is TRBJ2-1, the V gene TRBV24-1; 8 bases map to TRBD2. The CDR3 covers 16 residues. Germline CDR1 and CDR2: KGHDR and SFDVKD. The V segment lost 0 bases and the J segment 4 bases; nucleotides outside the gene matches: 4.

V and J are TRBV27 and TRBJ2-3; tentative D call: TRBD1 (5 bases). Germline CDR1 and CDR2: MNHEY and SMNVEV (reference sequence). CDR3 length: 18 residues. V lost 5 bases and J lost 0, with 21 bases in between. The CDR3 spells CASSTRYTTGFSTDTQYF. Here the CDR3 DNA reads TGTGCCAGCAGTACAAGATATACTACAGGTTTTAGCACAGATACGCAGTATTTT.

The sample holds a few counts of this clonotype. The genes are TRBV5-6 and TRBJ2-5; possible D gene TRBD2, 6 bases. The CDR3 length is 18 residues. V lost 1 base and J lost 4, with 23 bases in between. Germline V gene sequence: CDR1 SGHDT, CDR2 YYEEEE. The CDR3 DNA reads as TGTGCCAGCAGCTTGCTCGGTGTAGGGCACGGAGGGCCAGAGACCCAGTACTTC. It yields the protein CASSLLGVGHGGPETQYF.

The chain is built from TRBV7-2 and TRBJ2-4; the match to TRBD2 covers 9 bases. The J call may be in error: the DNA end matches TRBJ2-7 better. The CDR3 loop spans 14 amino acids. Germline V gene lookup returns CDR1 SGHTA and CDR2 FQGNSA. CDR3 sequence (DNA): TGTGCCAGCAGCTCCCCGACTAGCGGCTACGAGCAGTACTTC. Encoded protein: CASSSPTSGYEQYF.

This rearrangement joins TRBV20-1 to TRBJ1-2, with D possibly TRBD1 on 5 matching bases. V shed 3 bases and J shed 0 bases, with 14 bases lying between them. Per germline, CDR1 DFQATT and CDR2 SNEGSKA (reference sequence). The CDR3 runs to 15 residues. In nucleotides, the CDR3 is TGCAGTGCTAGCAGGGAGGCCGGCGCTAACTATGGCTACACCTTC. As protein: CSASREAGANYGYTF.

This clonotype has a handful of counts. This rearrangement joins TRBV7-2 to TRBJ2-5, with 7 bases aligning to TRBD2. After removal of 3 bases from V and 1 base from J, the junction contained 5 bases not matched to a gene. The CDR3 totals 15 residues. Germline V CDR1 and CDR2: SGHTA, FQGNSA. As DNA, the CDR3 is TGTGCCAGCAGCTTCGGGGGGACTATCCAAGAGACCCAGTACTTC. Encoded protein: CASSFGGTIQETQYF.

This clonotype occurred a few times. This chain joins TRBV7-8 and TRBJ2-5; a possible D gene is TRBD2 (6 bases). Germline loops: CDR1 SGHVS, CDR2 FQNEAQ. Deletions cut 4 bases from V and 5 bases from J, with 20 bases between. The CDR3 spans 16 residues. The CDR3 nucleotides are TGTGCCAGCAGCTCCTCACCGGAGGGGATCTCGGAGACCCAGTACTTC. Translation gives CASSSSPEGISETQYF.

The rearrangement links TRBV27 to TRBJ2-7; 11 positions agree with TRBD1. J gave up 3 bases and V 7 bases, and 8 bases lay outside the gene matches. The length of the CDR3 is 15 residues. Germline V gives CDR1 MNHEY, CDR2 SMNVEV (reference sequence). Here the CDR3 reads CASKVGGTGGYEQYF. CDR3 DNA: TGTGCCAGCAAAGTTGGAGGGACAGGGGGCTACGAGCAGTACTTC.

The CDR3 nucleotides read TGTGCCACCAGCAGAGTCCGAGCGGGGGGCATAAACATTCAGTACTTC. Its translation: CATSRVRAGGINIQYF. V gene TRBV15 combines with J gene TRBJ2-4; 9 bases agree with TRBD2. The CDR3 is made up of 16 amino acids. The J segment lost 6 bases and the V segment lost 1 base, leaving 7 bases of the junction unmatched. CDR1 is LNHNV, CDR2 YYDKDF, per germline (reference sequence). The full variable domain, its missing parts supplied by reference TRBV15 and TRBJ2-4, is DAMVIQNPRYQVTQFGKPVTLSCSQTLNHNVMYWYQQKSSQAPKLLFHYYDKDFNNEADTPDNFQSRRPNTSFCFLDIRSPGLGDTAMYLCATSRVRAGGINIQYFGAGTRLSVL.

CDR3 DNA sequence: TGCAGCACTGGGTGGCAGGGTGAGAATGAGCAGTTCTTC. This sequence encodes CSTGWQGENEQFF. The chain combines TRBV29-1 with TRBJ2-1, with a possible D match to TRBD1 (5 bases). This CDR3 comprises 13 residues. Germline V gene data show CDR1 as SQVTM and CDR2 as ANQGSEA. V gave up 8 bases and J gave up 7 bases, with 18 bases separating them.

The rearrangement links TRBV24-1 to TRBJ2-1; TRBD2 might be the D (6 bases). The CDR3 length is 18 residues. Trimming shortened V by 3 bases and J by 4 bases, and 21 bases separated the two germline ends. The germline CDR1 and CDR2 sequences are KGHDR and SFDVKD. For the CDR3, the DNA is TGTGCCACCAGTGATCCCAGATACCGGGAGCATGAGTACAATGAGCAGTTCTTC. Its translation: CATSDPRYREHEYNEQFF.

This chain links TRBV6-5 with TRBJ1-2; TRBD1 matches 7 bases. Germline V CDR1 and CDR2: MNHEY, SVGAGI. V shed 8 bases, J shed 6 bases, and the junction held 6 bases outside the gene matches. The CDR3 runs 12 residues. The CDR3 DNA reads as TGTGCCAGCTATACAACAGGGGATGGCTACACCTTC. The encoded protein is CASYTTGDGYTF.

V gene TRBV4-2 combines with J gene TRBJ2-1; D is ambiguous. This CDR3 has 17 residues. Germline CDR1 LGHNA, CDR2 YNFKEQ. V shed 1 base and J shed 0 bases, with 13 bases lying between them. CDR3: CASSQVPSMFSYNEQFF. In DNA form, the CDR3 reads TGTGCCAGCAGCCAAGTCCCCTCCATGTTCTCCTACAATGAGCAGTTCTTC.

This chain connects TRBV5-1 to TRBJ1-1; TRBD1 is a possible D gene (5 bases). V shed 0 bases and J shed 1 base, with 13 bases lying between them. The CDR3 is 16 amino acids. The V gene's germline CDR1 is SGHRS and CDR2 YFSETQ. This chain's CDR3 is CASSLGWGSGNTEAFF. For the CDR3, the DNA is TGCGCCAGCAGCTTGGGGTGGGGCTCCGGGAACACTGAAGCTTTCTTT.